Shown below are 2 T cell receptor beta chains from a single sample sequenced in a study of T cell changes during pregnancy in multiple sclerosis. Some clones are missing from TCRdb's copy, which holds only in-frame ones; the method was immunoSEQ multiplex PCR. The data hold about 55,000 clones, with approximately 94% observed a single time. The material was CD8+ T cells from peripheral blood mononuclear cells, obtained after pregnancy. The receptors were gathered from a female donor with multiple sclerosis, enrolled in a pregnancy study.

The chain carries TRBV9 and TRBJ1-2; 8 bases map to TRBD1. The CDR3 is 12 amino acids. V was pared by 5 bases and J by 7 bases, with 4 bases of the junction left unmatched. Looked up from germline, CDR1 is SGDLS and CDR2 is YYNGEE. For the CDR3, the DNA is TGTGCCAGCAGGGACAGGGTCGGTGGCTACACCTTC. The encoded protein is CASRDRVGGYTF.

This chain joins TRBV28 and TRBJ2-1; D possibly corresponds to TRBD1 (6 bases). V was trimmed by 1 base and J by 0 bases, leaving 13 bases between them. This CDR3 is built from 17 residues. Germline V lookup: CDR1 MDHEN, CDR2 SYDVKM. The CDR3 region has the DNA TGTGCCAGCAGTTTATTGGCAGGGGCGAGCTCCTACAATGAGCAGTTCTTC. Its translation: CASSLLAGASSYNEQFF.